This entry lists 22 T cell receptor beta chains sequenced from one sample in a study of vaccination and CD4 T cells after COVID-19. With the Oncomine TCR Beta short-read assay, DNA from cultured CD4+ T cells was sequenced. Using its own MiXCR run on the PCR reads, TCRdb lists one record per CDR3 protein. This repertoire shows 11,000 to 15,000 distinct CDR3 sequences, 40% found once; its top ten account for more than 9%. No antigen is known for these receptors. The sample's treatment: approximately 9-day PBMC culture with coronavirus spike peptide pools or control peptides (ViraFEST assay). Sequencing input: CD4+ T cells from blood, cultured in vitro. Receptors were obtained from a human donor who had recovered from COVID-19.

The V call is TRBV11-2, the J call TRBJ2-3; TRBD2 matches at 10 bases. V gave up 0 bases and J gave up 3 bases; unmatched junction bases: 0. Germline CDR1 reads SGHAT; CDR2 reads FQNNGV. This CDR3 region has 15 residues. CDR3 sequence: CASSLDSGGTDTQYF. CDR3 nucleotides: TGTGCCAGCAGCTTAGATAGCGGGGGGACAGATACGCAGTATTTT.

The chain combines TRBV29-1 with TRBJ1-2; D perhaps matches TRBD1 (5 bases). Per germline, CDR1 SQVTM and CDR2 ANQGSEA. The CDR3 loop spans 13 amino acids. V lost 0 bases and J 4 bases, leaving 9 bases between the germline ends. CDR3 sequence (DNA): TGCAGCGTTGAAGATCGAACAGGCTATGGCTACACCTTC. This encodes CSVEDRTGYGYTF.

This clonotype was seen more than once but under ten times. V and J are TRBV20-1 and TRBJ2-5, with 11 bases matching TRBD2. Looked up from germline, CDR1 is DFQATT and CDR2 is SNEGSKA (reference sequence). V lost 5 bases, J lost 8 bases, and 10 bases stayed unmatched. The CDR3 sequence is 14 residues long. This CDR3 reads CSALLTSGIITQYF. CDR3 sequence (DNA): TGCAGTGCTCTCCTGACTAGCGGGATAATAACCCAGTACTTC.

This chain joins TRBV27 and TRBJ2-5; D remains ambiguous. In germline, CDR1 is MNHEY, CDR2 SMNVEV (reference sequence). Deletions cut 5 bases from V and 5 bases from J, with 12 bases between. This CDR3 region has 13 residues. The CDR3 nucleotides read TGTGCCAGCAGTCCATACCCTCCGGAGACCCAGTACTTC. Translated: CASSPYPPETQYF.

This clonotype has more than one count but fewer than ten. J is TRBJ2-2 and V is TRBV7-2; TRBD1 matches 7 bases. This CDR3 spans 16 amino acids. The germline CDR1 and CDR2 sequences are SGHTA and FQGNSA. With 5 bases clipped from V and 7 bases from J, the junction kept 13 bases outside the gene matches. The CDR3 sequence is CASSGQASRGFGELFF. The CDR3 DNA sequence: TGTGCCAGCAGCGGACAGGCCTCAAGGGGATTCGGGGAGCTGTTTTTT.

This clonotype occurred a few times. V gene TRBV6-5 combines with J gene TRBJ1-3, with D tentatively TRBD1 (5 bases). Germline values: CDR1 MNHEY, CDR2 SVGAGI. The V gene lost 0 bases and the J gene lost 0 bases, with 15 bases spanning the gap. This CDR3 has 18 amino acids. The CDR3 loop is CASSYSSKGAASGNTIYF. The CDR3 nucleotides are TGTGCCAGCAGTTACTCGAGTAAAGGGGCCGCCTCTGGAAACACCATATATTTT.

The genes are TRBV2 and TRBJ2-1; TRBD2 aligns across 13 bases. V was clipped by 11 bases and J by 6 bases; unmatched bases: 10. This CDR3 region has 15 residues. Per germline, CDR1 SNHLY and CDR2 FYNNEI. The CDR3 DNA follows: TGTGCCGGGGGGGCGGGACTAGCGGGAACCAATGAGCAGTTCTTC. Protein product: CAGGAGLAGTNEQFF.

This clonotype has only a few counts. V gene TRBV6-4 combines with J gene TRBJ2-3; TRBD2 matches at 8 bases. CDR1 and CDR2 (germline): MRHNA, SNTAGT. The CDR3 contains 15 residues. Trimming removed 5 bases from V and 7 bases from J; junction bases left unmatched: 11. CDR3 residues: CASSQTASGRHTQYF. The CDR3 nucleotides read TGTGCCAGCAGTCAAACGGCTAGCGGGCGTCATACGCAGTATTTT.

The chain couples TRBV4-1 to TRBJ2-7; no clear D gene. The CDR3 sequence is 19 residues long. CDR1 and CDR2 from the germline V gene are MGHRA and YSYEKL. The V gene lost 3 bases and the J gene lost 2 bases, with 26 bases spanning the gap. CDR3 amino acids: CASSHDFKGGVGETYEQYF. CDR3 nucleotides: TGCGCCAGCAGCCATGACTTCAAGGGCGGCGTCGGTGAAACCTACGAGCAGTACTTC.

The genes are TRBV5-1 and TRBJ2-1; no clear D gene. CDR1 is SGHRS, CDR2 YFSETQ, per germline. V lost 0 bases to trimming and J lost 0 bases, with 10 bases between them. This CDR3 region has 16 residues. This CDR3 reads CASSLVGGRSYNEQFF. The CDR3 region has the DNA TGCGCCAGCAGCTTGGTTGGCGGCCGCTCCTACAATGAGCAGTTCTTC. Looking up the rest from reference TRBV5-1 and TRBJ2-1 gives the full variable domain: KAGVTQTPRYLIKTRGQQVTLSCSPISGHRSVSWYQQTPGQGLQFLFEYFSETQRNKGNFPGRFSGRQFSNSRSEMNVSTLELGDSALYLCASSLVGGRSYNEQFFGPGTRLTVL.

The chain recombines TRBV20-1 with TRBJ2-3, with 9 bases lining up with TRBD2. This CDR3 spans 15 amino acids. The junction had 9 bases not matched to a gene; V was cut back by 6 bases and J by 2 bases. The germline V gene encodes CDR1 DFQATT and CDR2 SNEGSKA (reference sequence). This CDR3 reads CSATHSGGFTDTQYF. CDR3 nucleotide sequence: TGCAGTGCGACGCATAGCGGGGGCTTCACAGATACGCAGTATTTT.

In its sample, this clonotype was seen a few times. The gene calls are TRBV20-1 and TRBJ1-3; 10 nucleotides align to TRBD1. J lost 3 bases, V lost 5 bases, and 7 bases had no gene match. CDR1 DFQATT and CDR2 SNEGSKA come from the germline V gene (reference sequence). The CDR3 contains 15 residues. The CDR3 DNA reads as TGCAGTGCTGAAGTCCGGGACAGGGGTGGAAACACCATATATTTT. As protein: CSAEVRDRGGNTIYF.

This clonotype is labeled as medium-sized. This chain links TRBV20-1 with TRBJ1-2, with TRBD1 matching 8 bases. From germline, CDR1 is DFQATT and CDR2 SNEGSKA (reference sequence). V lost 7 bases and J lost 0; bases outside the gene matches: 1. The CDR3 length is 12 residues. Here the CDR3 DNA reads TGCAGTGGGGACAGGACTAACTATGGCTACACCTTC. Its translation: CSGDRTNYGYTF.

The V and J genes are TRBV25-1 and TRBJ2-1, with 10 bases matching TRBD1. Germline V gives CDR1 MGHDK, CDR2 SYGVNS. The CDR3 is 15 amino acids. V was pared by 3 bases and J by 7 bases, with 6 bases of the junction left unmatched. The CDR3 nucleotides read TGTGCCAGCAGTGACCCGGACAGGGGGTGGAATGAGCAGTTCTTC. Translated, it gives CASSDPDRGWNEQFF.

The chain has TRBV12-3 or TRBV12-4 and TRBJ1-3; D gene ambiguous. The CDR3 consists of 16 residues. The V gene lost 0 bases and the J gene lost 2 bases, with 11 bases spanning the gap. Here the CDR3 reads CASSLAIPQPGNTIYF. As DNA, the CDR3 is TGTGCCAGCAGTTTAGCGATCCCTCAGCCTGGAAACACCATATATTTT.

The chain combines TRBV15 with TRBJ2-3; 8 bases agree with TRBD2. This CDR3 spans 17 amino acids. The V gene's germline CDR1 is LNHNV and CDR2 YYDKDF (reference sequence). The trim removed 0 bases at V and 3 bases at J, leaving 8 bases unmatched. CDR3 sequence: CATSRDLGGGATDTQYF. The CDR3 DNA is TGTGCCACCAGCAGAGATCTCGGGGGGGGCGCGACAGATACGCAGTATTTT.

This sequence joins TRBV19 and TRBJ2-5; no clear D. Trimming removed 6 bases at V and 5 bases at J, with 10 bases between. Germline V gene sequence: CDR1 LNHDA, CDR2 SQIVND (reference sequence). CDR3 length: 12 amino acids. CDR3 sequence: CASSGLGETQYF. The CDR3 nucleotides read TGTGCCAGTAGCGGCCTTGGGGAGACCCAGTACTTC.

This chain joins TRBV11-2 and TRBJ1-2; D is ambiguous. Germline CDR1 SGHAT, CDR2 FQNNGV. The CDR3 spans 12 residues. V lost 5 bases to trimming and J lost 5 bases, with 9 bases between them. CDR3 DNA: TGTGCCAGCAGCCAGGACGGTTATGGCTACACCTTC. It specifies CASSQDGYGYTF.

There are a few counts of this clonotype. This sequence joins TRBV6-2 or TRBV6-3 and TRBJ2-1; 16 positions match TRBD2. The CDR3 runs 16 residues. Germline CDR1 is MNHEY and CDR2 is SVGEGT. V lost 4 bases and J lost 8; bases outside the gene matches: 5. This CDR3 is CASSSGLAGGSHEQFF. As DNA, the CDR3 is TGTGCCAGCAGTTCGGGACTAGCGGGAGGGAGTCATGAGCAGTTCTTC.

CDR3 sequence: CASSPRWQGRGNTEAFF. The CDR3 coding sequence is TGTGCCAGCTCACCAAGGTGGCAGGGGAGAGGGAACACTGAAGCTTTCTTT. The chain combines TRBV18 with TRBJ1-1, with D tentatively TRBD1 (6 bases). Germline CDR1 is KGHSH and CDR2 is LQKENI. This CDR3 has 17 residues. Trimming pared 2 bases from V and 1 base from J, leaving 17 bases between.

This clonotype has just a few counts. The J gene is TRBJ1-1, the V gene TRBV28, with D possibly being TRBD1 (6 bases). V lost 7 bases and J 4 bases, leaving 16 bases between the germline ends. CDR1 and CDR2 (germline): MDHEN, SYDVKM. This CDR3 comprises 14 residues. The CDR3 nucleotides read TGTGCCAGCATAACAGGGCGGGGAGGCACTGAAGCTTTCTTT. It is translated as CASITGRGGTEAFF.

The rearrangement links TRBV5-1 to TRBJ2-1; the D gene is possibly TRBD2 (6 bases). Trimming shortened V by 1 base and J by 2 bases, and 10 bases separated the two germline ends. Germline V gives CDR1 SGHRS, CDR2 YFSETQ. CDR3 length: 15 amino acids. The CDR3 nucleotides are TGCGCCAGCAGCTTGCAACTAGCAGCCTACAATGAGCAGTTCTTC. This gives the protein CASSLQLAAYNEQFF.